Listed below are T cell receptor beta chains from one sample, sequenced in a study of T cells in localized non-small cell lung cancer. Sequencing used immunoSEQ multiplex PCR; TCRdb keeps in-frame clones, though not all of them. There are about 26,000 clones in the sample; roughly nine tenths occur only once, and around an eighth lies in the top ten. The sample consisted of peripheral blood, taken before any cancer treatment. The receptor set was obtained from a female donor aged 60 or older with stage II squamous cell lung carcinoma. Each CDR3 is given with its conserved first and last residue.

CDR3aa: CASSLAGSRGEKLFF; v_gene: TRBV5-1; j_gene: TRBJ1-4
CDR3aa: CASSRASGSSEQYF; v_gene: TRBV18; j_gene: TRBJ2-7
CDR3aa: CSARAPSGNTIYF; v_gene: TRBV29-1; j_gene: TRBJ1-3
CDR3aa: CASSDHNRVQYF; v_gene: TRBV6-4; j_gene: TRBJ2-4
CDR3aa: CASNRQGDNEQFF; v_gene: TRBV19; j_gene: TRBJ2-1
CDR3aa: CAWGGFDQPQHF; v_gene: TRBV30; j_gene: TRBJ1-5
CDR3aa: CASSTGGTTWETQYF; v_gene: TRBV5-1; j_gene: TRBJ2-5
CDR3aa: CATKSGTNYYEQYF; v_gene: TRBV6-1; j_gene: TRBJ2-7
CDR3aa: CASSSTGIGEQYF; v_gene: TRBV19; j_gene: TRBJ2-7
CDR3aa: CASSFLQGVTEAFF; v_gene: TRBV27; j_gene: TRBJ1-1
CDR3aa: CASSLEGNTEAFF; v_gene: TRBV7-2; j_gene: TRBJ1-1
CDR3aa: CASSSGTGYQPQHF; v_gene: TRBV28; j_gene: TRBJ1-5
CDR3aa: CASSLEGLGFNEQFF; v_gene: TRBV5-1; j_gene: TRBJ2-1
CDR3aa: CASSVSGGGQETQYF; v_gene: TRBV9; j_gene: TRBJ2-5
CDR3aa: CASSSGQMNTEAFF; v_gene: TRBV28; j_gene: TRBJ1-1
CDR3aa: CASSFSGTNEKLFF; v_gene: TRBV7-9; j_gene: TRBJ1-4
CDR3aa: CAISGRVDTYGYTF; v_gene: TRBV10-3; j_gene: TRBJ1-2
CDR3aa: CASSYSNYGYTF; v_gene: TRBV7-2; j_gene: TRBJ1-2
CDR3aa: CASSIAETEFPYEQYF; v_gene: TRBV19; j_gene: TRBJ2-7
CDR3aa: CSVEELLTGGVILDTEAFF; v_gene: TRBV29-1; j_gene: TRBJ1-1
CDR3aa: CSVSASGRKGDTDTQYF; v_gene: TRBV29-1; j_gene: TRBJ2-3
CDR3aa: CASSQRLAGESGEQFF; v_gene: TRBV4-2; j_gene: TRBJ2-1
CDR3aa: CASSQGTPRTEAFF; v_gene: TRBV7-2; j_gene: TRBJ1-1
CDR3aa: CASSIGQVSTDTQYF; v_gene: TRBV7-9; j_gene: TRBJ2-3
CDR3aa: CASSLEPLSYEQYF; v_gene: TRBV5-4; j_gene: TRBJ2-7
CDR3aa: CASSLSYTGELFF; v_gene: TRBV28; j_gene: TRBJ2-2
CDR3aa: CASSRDSFDHYEQYF; v_gene: TRBV7-2; j_gene: TRBJ2-7
CDR3aa: CASSFRDLRPEQYF; v_gene: TRBV11-1; j_gene: TRBJ2-7
CDR3aa: CASSLASDSNTEAFF; v_gene: TRBV7-2; j_gene: TRBJ1-1